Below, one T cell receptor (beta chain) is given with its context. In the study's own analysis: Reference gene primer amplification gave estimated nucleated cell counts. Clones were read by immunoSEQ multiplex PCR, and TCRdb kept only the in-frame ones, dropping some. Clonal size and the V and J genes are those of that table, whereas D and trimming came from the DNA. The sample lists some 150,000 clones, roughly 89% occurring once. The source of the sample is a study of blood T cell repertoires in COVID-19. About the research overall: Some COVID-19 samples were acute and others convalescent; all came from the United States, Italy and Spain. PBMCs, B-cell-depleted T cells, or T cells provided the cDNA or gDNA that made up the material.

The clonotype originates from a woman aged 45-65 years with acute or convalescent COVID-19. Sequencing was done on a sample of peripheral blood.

The CDR3 loop is CASSLVGGSAGYTF. The CDR3 nucleotides are TGTGCCAGCAGCTTGGTCGGAGGGTCAGCGGGCTACACCTTC. The rearrangement uses TRBV5-4 and TRBJ1-2; D is ambiguous. Trimming left V 0 bases short and J 8 bases short, with 14 bases between. The CDR3 spans 14 residues. Germline V gene data show CDR1 as SGHNT and CDR2 as YYREEE (reference sequence).